The present TCR beta chain was sequenced within a study of shared clonotypes between healthy human individuals. Several immunoSEQ 96-well plates shared each subset's DNA, each plate a replicate. Method: immunoSEQ multiplex PCR; TCRdb's copy keeps in-frame clones and lacks some. The sample comprises approximately 500,000 clones, 75% to 80% of which are singletons, and roughly an eighth rests with the top ten. The TCR was taken from a woman between 40 and 55 years old in good health. Some clones in this sample may be carry-over from other donors' samples. Sequencing was done on a sample of PBMCs.

CDR3 sequence (DNA): TGTGCCTGGAGTGGGGCTGACTCTGGAAACACCATATATTTT. Translated, it gives CAWSGADSGNTIYF. This rearrangement joins TRBV30 to TRBJ1-3; D is undetermined. The V gene lost 1 base and the J gene lost 0 bases, with 7 bases spanning the gap. Germline values: CDR1 GTSNPN, CDR2 SVGIG (reference sequence). CDR3 length: 14 residues.